The 30 T cell receptor beta chains below come from one sample, sequenced in a study of T cell responses to AZD1222 COVID-19 vaccine (dated by TCRdb to 2020 to 2023). The method behind the library was the immunoSEQ multiplex PCR assay. TCRdb mirrors the immuneACCESS table, restricted to in-frame sequences. Some clones are absent from its copies; in checked studies, under half trace to an unresolved V gene, and the reason for the others is unknown. This sample holds under 200,000 clones; 88% were observed only once. In total, the top ten clones hold roughly 5.5% of the sample. The time point label of this sample denotes: baseline before first vaccination. The material sequenced was peripheral blood, taken on day 0 of AZD1222 vaccination. The receptors here all came from an adult in good health.

The chain combines TRBV28 with TRBJ1-5, with D unresolved. This CDR3 has 17 residues. Germline assignment: CDR1 MDHEN and CDR2 SYDVKM. Trimming removed 6 bases from V and 1 base from J, with 19 bases in between. CDR3 region: CASRFHGGSESNQPQHF. The CDR3 nucleotides are TGTGCCAGCAGGTTTCATGGAGGTAGTGAGAGCAATCAGCCCCAGCATTTT.

This clone was detected only a few times. CDR3 region: CASSFLTGNTIYF. The CDR3 DNA is TGTGCCAGCAGCTTCCTGACAGGGAACACCATATATTTT. The gene calls are TRBV7-2 and TRBJ1-3, with 7 bases fitting TRBD1. There are 13 residues in the CDR3. Looked up from germline, CDR1 is SGHTA and CDR2 is FQGNSA. The trim removed 3 bases at V and 7 bases at J, leaving 3 bases unmatched.

V and J are TRBV27 and TRBJ1-5; a possible D gene is TRBD1 (5 bases). The V end lost 4 bases, the J end lost 2 bases, and 12 bases lay between the germline ends. This CDR3 has 15 residues. Germline values: CDR1 MNHEY, CDR2 SMNVEV (reference sequence). CDR3 sequence reads: CASSSPGGGNQPQHF. CDR3 DNA: TGTGCCAGCAGTTCACCGGGGGGGGGCAATCAGCCCCAGCATTTT.

J is TRBJ1-2 and V is TRBV3-1 (or the pseudogene TRBV3-2); tentatively, D is TRBD1 (5 bases). The CDR3 runs to 14 residues. CDR1 is LGHDT, CDR2 YNNKEL, per germline (reference sequence). Trimming removed 2 bases from V and 7 bases from J, with 14 bases in between. The CDR3 sequence: CASSQTSQGAGYTF. For the CDR3, the DNA is TGTGCCAGCAGCCAAACCTCTCAGGGAGCTGGCTACACCTTC.

The rearrangement uses TRBV15 and TRBJ1-5; a possible D gene is TRBD1 (6 bases). This CDR3 is built from 14 residues. The germline V and J ends were trimmed by 1 base and 4 bases, with 8 bases remaining between them. Germline-derived CDR1 and CDR2 are LNHNV and YYDKDF (reference sequence). For the CDR3, the DNA is TGTGCCACCAGCAGAGTGCAGGGGAATCAGCCCCAGCATTTT. Protein product: CATSRVQGNQPQHF.

This chain joins TRBV5-1 and TRBJ2-7; D gene ambiguous. CDR3 length: 13 amino acids. CDR1 is SGHRS, CDR2 YFSETQ, per germline. V lost 5 bases to trimming and J lost 2 bases, with 11 bases between them. The CDR3: CASRSQETYEQYF. The CDR3 DNA reads as TGCGCCAGCAGGAGCCAGGAGACCTACGAGCAGTACTTC.

A few counts support this clone. The chain joins TRBV6-4 to TRBJ1-2, with D uncertain. There are 13 residues in the CDR3. CDR1 is MRHNA, CDR2 SNTAGT, per germline. V dropped 5 bases and J dropped 8 bases, with 15 bases sitting between them. This CDR3 is CASSPTPAGGYTF. In nucleotides, the CDR3 is TGTGCCAGCAGTCCAACCCCGGCCGGGGGCTACACCTTC.

The chain employs TRBV30 and TRBJ2-7, with a weak D call TRBD1 (6 bases). The CDR3 contains 17 residues. Per the germline V gene, CDR1 is GTSNPN and CDR2 is SVGIG (reference sequence). Trimming removed 4 bases from V and 2 bases from J, with 24 bases in between. DNA of the CDR3: TGTGCCTGGAACCGAATGGTCCTCATGGGGGCGCCCTACGAGCAGTACTTC. This translates into CAWNRMVLMGAPYEQYF.

The chain has TRBV29-1 and TRBJ2-7; tentative D call: TRBD2 (5 bases). The germline gives CDR1 SQVTM, CDR2 ANQGSEA. CDR3 length: 11 amino acids. V lost 3 bases, J lost 4 bases, and 7 bases lay in between. The chain's CDR3 is CSVDEGYEQYF. The CDR3 DNA reads as TGCAGCGTTGATGAGGGTTACGAGCAGTACTTC.

The J gene is TRBJ2-7, the V gene TRBV6-2 or TRBV6-3; tentatively, D is TRBD1 (5 bases). Between the trimmed V and J ends, which lost 2 bases and 2 bases, there was a span of 19 bases. The CDR3 contains 17 residues. Germline V lookup: CDR1 MNHEY, CDR2 SVGEGT. The CDR3: CASSYPTRAIVTYEQYF. CDR3 in DNA: TGTGCCAGCAGTTACCCGACCAGGGCTATCGTAACCTACGAGCAGTACTTC.

J is TRBJ2-5 and V is TRBV7-6, with 8 bases that match TRBD2. Germline V CDR1 and CDR2: SGHVS, FNYEAQ. Trimming removed 2 bases from V and 5 bases from J; junction bases left unmatched: 10. The CDR3 covers 16 residues. This chain's CDR3 is CASSLTSGLVSETQYF. As DNA, the CDR3 is TGTGCCAGCAGCTTAACCTCGGGACTAGTTTCTGAGACCCAGTACTTC.

This clone was seen only a few times. The CDR3 bases are TGTGCCAGCAGGGTAGATACCTATAATTCACCCCTCCACTTT. This sequence encodes CASRVDTYNSPLHF. This chain uses TRBV6-5 with TRBJ1-6; no firm D call. The CDR3 covers 14 residues. Germline CDR1 is MNHEY and CDR2 is SVGAGI. V was clipped by 6 bases and J by 2 bases, with 8 bases between them.

Only one count was recorded for this clone. The chain is built from TRBV10-3 and TRBJ2-3; the match to TRBD1 covers 8 bases. The germline V gene has CDR1 ENHRY and CDR2 SYGVKD. V trimming: 8 bases; J trimming: 8 bases; junction bases outside the gene matches: 15. CDR3 length equals 15 residues. CDR3: CAILDDRGFDGTQYF. CDR3 in DNA: TGTGCCATCTTGGACGACAGGGGTTTTGACGGTACGCAGTATTTT.

J is TRBJ1-1 and V is TRBV7-9; D unclear. V shed 1 base and J shed 2 bases, with 8 bases lying between them. This CDR3 is built from 14 residues. Looked up from germline, CDR1 is SEHNR and CDR2 is FQNEAQ (reference sequence). CDR3 residues: CASSLEVKNTEAFF. In DNA, the CDR3 is TGTGCCAGCAGCTTAGAGGTTAAAAACACTGAAGCTTTCTTT.

This clone has just one count. This chain uses TRBV27 with TRBJ1-4; D gene unclear. The V end lost 4 bases, the J end lost 8 bases, and 17 bases lay between the germline ends. The germline gives CDR1 MNHEY, CDR2 SMNVEV (reference sequence). CDR3 length: 15 amino acids. CDR3 in DNA: TGTGCCAGCAGTTCAGTCAAGGGTTTTAGGGAAAAACTGTTTTTT. Amino acids: CASSSVKGFREKLFF.

There are a few counts of this clone. The chain combines TRBV28 with TRBJ1-1; weak D call: TRBD1 (6 bases). Germline assignment: CDR1 MDHEN and CDR2 SYDVKM. The CDR3 consists of 15 residues. V dropped 2 bases and J dropped 4 bases, with 14 bases sitting between them. CDR3 sequence (DNA): TGTGCCAGCAGTTTACCGGCAGGGGTGGGCACTGAAGCTTTCTTT. The encoded protein is CASSLPAGVGTEAFF.

This clone was found a few times. The V call is TRBV15, the J call TRBJ2-7; D is unclear. CDR3 length: 11 residues. The V gene's germline CDR1 is LNHNV and CDR2 YYDKDF (reference sequence). The V gene lost 11 bases and the J gene lost 0 bases, with 8 bases spanning the gap. The CDR3 reads CAPEGSYEQYF. CDR3 sequence (DNA): TGTGCCCCCGAAGGCTCCTACGAGCAGTACTTC.

The chain recombines TRBV30 with TRBJ2-5, with TRBD2 as a possible D gene (7 bases). The CDR3 contains 15 residues. With 2 bases removed from V and 5 bases from J, the gap between germline ends came to 18 bases. Germline lookup yields CDR1 GTSNPN and CDR2 SVGIG (reference sequence). The CDR3: CAWSSRGAQRETQYF. The CDR3 DNA is TGTGCCTGGAGTAGTCGGGGGGCGCAACGGGAGACCCAGTACTTC. The full variable domain, with the rest looked up from reference TRBV30 and TRBJ2-5, is SQTIHQWPATLVQPVGSPLSLECTVEGTSNPNLYWYRQAAGRGLQLLFYSVGIGQISSEVPQNLSASRPQDRQFILSSKKLLLSDSGFYLCAWSSRGAQRETQYFGPGTRLLVL.

This clone was observed a single time. The V and J genes are TRBV5-4 and TRBJ2-3, with TRBD2 identical over 13 bases. V trimming: 3 bases; J trimming: 3 bases; junction bases outside the gene matches: 7. The CDR3 has 17 amino acids. The germline V gene has CDR1 SGHNT and CDR2 YYREEE (reference sequence). The CDR3 protein is CASSWGTSGKWTDTQYF. CDR3 sequence (DNA): TGTGCCAGCAGCTGGGGGACTAGCGGGAAGTGGACAGATACGCAGTATTTT.

Written as DNA, the CDR3 is TGCGCCAGCAGCCGCTACAGGGCCTCTGGAAACACCATATATTTT. Its translation is CASSRYRASGNTIYF. The V and J genes are TRBV4-3 and TRBJ1-3, with a tentative D call TRBD1 (6 bases). The germline V and J ends were trimmed by 4 bases and 0 bases, with 10 bases remaining between them. Germline values: CDR1 LGHNA, CDR2 YSLEER. CDR3 size: 15 residues.

The rearrangement uses TRBV28 and TRBJ1-3; D gene ambiguous. Trimming shortened V by 7 bases and J by 4 bases, and 20 bases separated the two germline ends. The CDR3 extends over 16 amino acids. CDR1 and CDR2 (germline): MDHEN, SYDVKM. The CDR3 sequence is CASTLSGPPDGNTIYF. DNA of the CDR3: TGTGCCAGCACCCTGTCAGGACCTCCAGACGGAAACACCATATATTTT.

This clone was found once. The rearrangement joins TRBV28 to TRBJ2-7; 9 bases are shared with TRBD1. Germline V gene sequence: CDR1 MDHEN, CDR2 SYDVKM. V dropped 7 bases and J dropped 5; count of bases not matched to a gene: 15. The CDR3 is made up of 16 amino acids. The CDR3 DNA follows: TGTGCCAGCATCCCCCAAAGAGGGACAGGGTCCCACGAGCAGTACTTC. Encoded protein: CASIPQRGTGSHEQYF.

Here the CDR3 reads CASSYVIAGAGTDTQYF. In DNA, the CDR3 is TGTGCCAGCAGTTACGTGATAGCGGGGGCAGGCACAGATACGCAGTATTTT. The chain employs TRBV6-2 or TRBV6-3 and TRBJ2-3; 9 nucleotides match TRBD2. The V segment lost 2 bases and the J segment 1 base; nucleotides outside the gene matches: 7. This CDR3 contains 17 residues. Germline V gene data show CDR1 as MNHEY and CDR2 as SVGEGT.

This clone occurred a few times. The chain employs TRBV19 and TRBJ1-2; no firm D call. The CDR3 covers 14 residues. The germline V gene encodes CDR1 LNHDA and CDR2 SQIVND (reference sequence). V shed 7 bases and J shed 0 bases, with 12 bases lying between them. The CDR3 loop reads CASTRTDPNYGYTF. In nucleotides, the CDR3 is TGTGCCAGTACTAGGACGGACCCTAACTATGGCTACACCTTC.

This clone showed up just a few times. V is TRBV9 and J is TRBJ2-5; D assignment may be TRBD1 or TRBD2 (6 bases each). V was clipped by 0 bases and J by 4 bases, with 19 bases between them. This CDR3 has 17 residues. Germline-derived CDR1 and CDR2 are SGDLS and YYNGEE. CDR3 nucleotide sequence: TGTGCCAGCAGCGTAGAGGGGGGCCCCCCTGGGGGAGAGACCCAGTACTTC. This codes for CASSVEGGPPGGETQYF.

V gene TRBV5-4 combines with J gene TRBJ2-1; no clear D. The CDR3 is made up of 13 amino acids. The V gene's germline CDR1 is SGHNT and CDR2 YYREEE (reference sequence). Trimming left V 4 bases short and J 8 bases short, with 13 bases between. CDR3 sequence reads: CASSVTPEYEQFF. CDR3 DNA: TGTGCCAGCAGCGTAACTCCAGAGTATGAGCAGTTCTTC.

This chain links TRBV15 with TRBJ1-4, with 9 bases fitting TRBD1. This CDR3 spans 17 amino acids. V was pared by 0 bases and J by 5 bases, with 7 bases of the junction left unmatched. Germline V lookup: CDR1 LNHNV, CDR2 YYDKDF (reference sequence). The CDR3 DNA follows: TGTGCCACCAGCAGAGATGGGGGACAGGGTCTAAATGAAAAACTGTTTTTT. Its protein product is CATSRDGGQGLNEKLFF.

The chain has TRBV18 and TRBJ1-2; a weak D match, TRBD1 (6 bases). Germline V gene sequence: CDR1 KGHSH, CDR2 LQKENI. Trimming stripped 6 bases from V and 6 bases from J, with 20 bases between. CDR3 size: 15 residues. Written as DNA, the CDR3 is TGTGCCAGCTCTCCCGTCGATACAGGGCGTGATGGCTACACCTTC. Translated, it gives CASSPVDTGRDGYTF.

This clone was counted between two and nine times. The rearrangement joins TRBV15 to TRBJ2-7; 10 positions match TRBD2. Per the germline V gene, CDR1 is LNHNV and CDR2 is YYDKDF (reference sequence). The trim removed 5 bases at V and 3 bases at J, leaving 10 bases unmatched. The CDR3 loop spans 16 amino acids. CDR3 nucleotide sequence: TGTGCCACCAGCTGGCCGAGCGGGAGGGCCGGCTACGAGCAGTACTTC. As protein: CATSWPSGRAGYEQYF.

This clone was seen more than once but under ten times. This chain uses TRBV7-9 with TRBJ1-4; D not certain. This CDR3 has 15 amino acids. Germline V gene sequence: CDR1 SEHNR, CDR2 FQNEAQ (reference sequence). V lost 5 bases, J lost 6 bases, and 16 bases lay in between. This CDR3 is CASSLGPNGDEKLFF. The DNA of the CDR3 is TGTGCCAGCAGCCTAGGTCCGAATGGCGATGAAAAACTGTTTTTT.